This T cell receptor beta chain came from a study of regulatory T cells in long-lasting Graves disease. V gave up 5 bases and J gave up 2 bases; unmatched junction bases: 7. Germline-derived CDR1 and CDR2 are PRHDT and FYEKMQ (reference sequence). The length of the CDR3 is 17 residues. As concerns this clonotype: The antigen remains unidentified.

The TCR beta library used iRepertoire HTBI primers with Arm-PCR amplification of CDR3. TCRdb ran MiXCR on the multiplex PCR reads and lists one entry per CDR3 protein. The sample contains a few hundred thousand distinct CDR3 sequences, about 16% of which appear only once. General observations from the study: Persistent disease exhibited a predilection for TRBV28, TRBJ1-2 and TRBJ2-5.

Time point of the sample: newly diagnosed GD, antithyroid drugs for less than 3 months. RNA from PBMCs was the source of the TCR library. This same sample was also part of a study on T cells in Graves' hyperthyroidism and ophthalmopathy. According to that study: TCR CDR3 underwent first-round RT-PCR with the HTBI primer set. Researchers found most expanded thyroid clonotypes above 0.001 in blood as well.

V gene TRBV13 combines with J gene TRBJ2-2; 11 positions agree with TRBD2. The sequencing used peripheral blood mononuclear cells (PBMCs), collected at new diagnosis, from a patient treated with antithyroid drugs. The receptor was isolated from a woman aged 18 to 35 with Graves disease. In nucleotides, the CDR3 is TGTGCCAGCAGCACGACTAGCGGGACACCAAACACCGGGGAGCTGTTTTTT. It specifies CASSTTSGTPNTGELFF.